Here is one TCR beta chain with its context. It lacks a known antigen. Qualities for individual bases were not recorded, and no much larger clone is one base off. This sample stems from a study of graft-versus-host responses after intestinal transplantation (dated by TCRdb to 2020 to 2022). For context, the study as a whole: The transplants that recipients got were multivisceral, liver-intestinal, or isolated intestinal. Every recipient was given anti-thymocyte globulin induction, then maintenance tacrolimus and steroids for roughly 3 years. Instead of going to the commercial service, samples from a few later patients were sequenced in-house on an Illumina MiSeq and processed with MiXCR. After intestinal transplantation, graft-versus-host and host-versus-graft alloreactive T cell clones were followed in the graft, circulation and bone marrow using bulk TCR-beta CDR3 sequencing. Alloreactive clones were identified by sequencing pre-transplant mixed lymphocyte reaction products and comparing these products with unstimulated pre-transplant donor and recipient T cells. Of the roughly 23 intestinal transplant recipients enrolled in the cohort, one of whom was a retransplant, a few patients without pretransplant specimens were excluded. A peak of at least 4% donor T cells among recipient peripheral blood mononuclear cells was the definition used for donor T cell macrochimerism.

Beyond this particular receptor, the publication reports: Peak levels of circulating GvH clones were associated with declines in HvG clones early after transplant. GvH clones were detected in recipient bone marrow, and some appeared earlier in ileal mucosa or blood, consistent with an intestinal mucosal origin. Conclusions were limited by the relatively low number and heterogeneity of intestinal transplant patients. In the allografts of patients with donor T cell macrochimerism, GvH to HvG T cell clonal ratios were high.

The CDR3 has 18 amino acids, counting the end cysteine and phenylalanine. Solely the CDR3 DNA is kept, with 54 bases framed from the first base. CDR1 SGHKS and CDR2 YYEKEE are derived from the germline V gene (reference sequence). V ends up 2 bases short and J 5 bases short, with an unmatched junction base count of 15. Library construction relied on the immunoSEQ multiplex PCR assay. For most patients, genomic DNA was isolated with the Qiagen DNeasy Blood and Tissue Kit and shipped frozen to Adaptive Biotechnologies for TCR sequencing. Adaptive Biotechnologies carried out high-throughput TCR-beta CDR3 sequencing of genomic DNA for most patients. Per the authors' processing: TCR sequencing data for more than 15 patients were retrieved from Adaptive's ImmunoSEQ software; a few other patients were processed with MiXCR and VDJtools. To correct CD4 versus CD8 sorting errors, sequences present in both subsets at a frequency ratio below 5:1 were removed. CDR3 nucleotide sequences shared between donor and recipient were removed because their origin could not be assigned. At least 2-fold expansion over unstimulated cells and a minimum CFSE-low frequency of 0.002% (template counts) or 0.001% (read counts) were required for clones to be classified as alloreactive. A clone was considered mappable if detected in the sequenced pre-transplant spleen, lymph node, or MLR CFSE-low populations of the donor or recipient. Cumulative frequency of alloreactive clones was calculated as a percentage of all sequences weighted by copy number. The table was pulled from immuneACCESS by TCRdb, which kept in-frame rearrangements only. Such tables lose some clones; where checked, under half of the loss comes from unresolved V genes, and the rest has no known cause. V and J calls and clone size are copied from that table; D and trimming were computed from the DNA. Recorded for this sample are about 73,000 clones; 85% to 90% of them occurred a single time. Of the sample, about 4% falls within the top ten clones.

Interpreted using the paper, the time point label stands for: cells obtained before transplantation from donor or recipient. CD3+CD4+ and CD3+CD8+ populations were FACS-sorted from unstimulated pre-transplant donor and recipient cells taken from spleen or lymph nodes. This receptor was taken from a human donor who was the organ donor for an intestinal transplant. The rearranged segments are TRBV5-5 and TRBJ2-5, with 10 bases matching TRBD1. Source: unstimulated CD8+ T cells sorted from spleen or lymph node cells, taken before transplant. The DNA is TGTGCCAGCAGCTTACTGCCGGGACAGGGGTCTGTGAGGGAGACCCAGTACTTC. The encoded protein is CASSLLPGQGSVRETQYF.